Below, 24 T cell receptor beta chains from the same sample are listed, as sequenced in a study of T cells in Graves' hyperthyroidism and ophthalmopathy. Amplification of TCR beta CDR3 regions was performed using RNA transcripts as template. The HTBI set primed first-round TCR CDR3 RT-PCR. TCRdb called the multiplex PCR reads again in MiXCR, with one record for every CDR3 protein. Of 480,000 or so distinct CDR3 sequences listed, about 45% are singletons. The material sequenced was peripheral blood or thyroid tissue (not recorded which). All receptors come from an adult woman with Graves' disease, either hyperthyroidism or ophthalmopathy (not recorded which).

This clonotype was recorded many times. The gene calls are TRBV9 and TRBJ1-2; TRBD1 aligns across 7 bases. The CDR3 covers 14 residues. Germline assignment: CDR1 SGDLS and CDR2 YYNGEE. The J segment lost 2 bases and the V segment lost 4 bases, leaving 5 bases of the junction unmatched. CDR3 sequence (DNA): TGTGCCAGCAGCTACGGGACAGCGAACTATGGCTACACCTTC. Residues: CASSYGTANYGYTF.

This clonotype was observed many times. The genes are TRBV7-3 and TRBJ1-2; D ambiguous. This CDR3 is built from 15 residues. From germline, CDR1 is SGHTA and CDR2 FQGTGA. Trimming left V 4 bases short and J 4 bases short, with 16 bases between. The CDR3 here is CASSSSGNSGYGYTF. As DNA, the CDR3 is TGTGCCAGCAGCTCCAGTGGCAACAGCGGCTATGGCTACACCTTC. Based on the CDR3 plus reference TRBV7-3 and TRBJ1-2, the full variable domain is GAGVSQTPSNKVTEKGKYVELRCDPISGHTALYWYRQSLGQGPEFLIYFQGTGAADDSGLPNDRFFAVRPEGSVSTLKIQRTERGDSAVYLCASSSSGNSGYGYTFGSGTRLTVV.

On this clonotype itself: A much more abundant neighbour one base away suggests this may be a read error. The rearrangement uses TRBV7-6 and TRBJ2-7; 7 bases line up with TRBD1. Germline V gives CDR1 SGHVS, CDR2 FNYEAQ. The V gene end was trimmed by 5 bases and the J gene end by 3 bases; junction bases not matched to a gene: 4. The CDR3 loop spans 13 amino acids. The CDR3 sequence is CASSPGTDYEQYF. The CDR3 DNA sequence: TGTGCCAGCAGCCCGGGGACAGACTACGAGCAGTACTTC.

In this sample, this clonotype turned up a few times. The chain uses TRBV2 and TRBJ2-7, with D possibly being TRBD2 (5 bases). Trimming removed 8 bases from V and 3 bases from J, with 26 bases in between. CDR3 length equals 17 residues. Germline V CDR1 and CDR2: SNHLY, FYNNEI. Here the CDR3 reads CASSKPRYSGTFYEQYF. The CDR3 region has the DNA TGTGCCAGCTCGAAGCCGCGCTACAGCGGAACTTTCTACGAGCAGTACTTC.

This rearrangement joins TRBV2 to TRBJ1-5; unclear D gene. There are 14 residues in the CDR3. The V end was cut by 6 bases, the J end by 0 bases, with 9 bases between. CDR1 SNHLY and CDR2 FYNNEI come from the germline V gene. In nucleotides, the CDR3 is TGTGCCAGCAGGGAGGATAATAGCAATCAGCCCCAGCATTTT. This codes for CASREDNSNQPQHF.

Ten or more counts support this clonotype. The chain combines TRBV20-1 with TRBJ2-2; TRBD2 aligns across 9 bases. CDR3 length: 14 amino acids. Germline CDR1 and CDR2: DFQATT and SNEGSKA (reference sequence). V lost 1 base, J lost 6 bases, and 3 bases stayed unmatched. The CDR3 DNA is TGCAGTGCTAGAGGGATAGCGGGAGCCGGGGAGCTGTTTTTT. Encoded protein: CSARGIAGAGELFF.

The V gene is TRBV28, the J gene TRBJ2-2; D gene uncertain. CDR1 and CDR2 from the germline V gene are MDHEN and SYDVKM. Trimming took off 6 bases at V and 8 bases at J, with 1 base between the two ends. The length of the CDR3 is 9 residues. The CDR3 protein is CASRGELFF. CDR3 sequence (DNA): TGTGCCAGCAGAGGGGAGCTGTTTTTT.

This clonotype was picked up a small number of times. The rearrangement joins TRBV20-1 to TRBJ2-5; 10 nucleotides align to TRBD2. This CDR3 region has 15 residues. CDR1 is DFQATT, CDR2 SNEGSKA, per germline (reference sequence). V trimming: 1 base; J trimming: 7 bases; junction bases outside the gene matches: 9. As DNA, the CDR3 is TGCAGTGCTAGAGTTAGCGGGGGGTCCCGGGGGACCCAGTACTTC. Translated: CSARVSGGSRGTQYF.

This clonotype came up a few times. A read error is possible here, since a much larger clone lies one base away. This chain connects TRBV5-1 to TRBJ2-2; D perhaps matches TRBD1 (5 bases). This CDR3 has 15 residues. Germline CDR1 SGHRS, CDR2 YFSETQ. DNA for the CDR3: TGCGCCGGCAGCTTGGGGCAGGGTTACACCGGGGAGCTGTTTTTT. It is translated as CAGSLGQGYTGELFF.

This clonotype was found once. The conserved final phenylalanine or tryptophan is absent from the CDR3, which likely points to a read error. The DNA is left out, because the CDR3 cannot be placed on it with certainty; the CDR3 is given as TCRdb lists it. CDR3 residues: CAISEPTGGGYTFGS. This chain connects TRBV10-3 to TRBJ2-5; TRBD2 is the table's D call, not checked against the DNA. Germline CDR1 is ENHRY and CDR2 is SYGVKD. Counting both end residues, the CDR3 totals 15 amino acids.

The sample holds a few counts of this clonotype. The genes are TRBV24-1 and TRBJ2-7; TRBD1 matches at 8 bases. CDR1 and CDR2 (germline): KGHDR, SFDVKD. V shed 1 base and J 7 bases; nucleotides not matched to a gene: 5. The CDR3 totals 14 residues. DNA of the CDR3: TGTGCCACCAGTGATTTAGGGACAGGAGCGGAGCAGTACTTC. This encodes CATSDLGTGAEQYF.

This clonotype has ten or more counts. Here the CDR3 DNA reads TGCAGCGTTGTGCGGGCCCCCTCCTACGAGCAGTACTTC. Its translation: CSVVRAPSYEQYF. The chain joins TRBV29-1 to TRBJ2-7, with a weak D call TRBD2 (5 bases). Germline-derived CDR1 and CDR2 are SQVTM and ANQGSEA. The V gene lost 4 bases and the J gene lost 0 bases, with 10 bases spanning the gap. The CDR3 totals 13 residues.

This clonotype was recorded only once. The chain is built from TRBV20-1 and TRBJ2-5; D uncertain. The CDR3 totals 12 residues. Trimming stripped 6 bases from V and 4 bases from J, with 12 bases between. Germline V gene lookup returns CDR1 DFQATT and CDR2 SNEGSKA (reference sequence). The CDR3 protein is CSARLKVETQYF. The DNA of the CDR3 is TGCAGTGCCAGATTGAAAGTAGAGACCCAGTACTTC.

The rearrangement links TRBV29-1 to TRBJ1-3; no firm D call. V was trimmed by 6 bases and J by 2 bases, leaving 5 bases between them. Germline V CDR1 and CDR2: SQVTM, ANQGSEA. The CDR3 extends over 11 amino acids. The CDR3 DNA reads TGCAGCGTGGAAACTGGAAACACCATATATTTT. As protein: CSVETGNTIYF.

The table lists this clonotype with many counts. The chain is built from TRBV20-1 and TRBJ1-2; no clear D. Germline V CDR1 and CDR2: DFQATT, SNEGSKA (reference sequence). The V and J ends lost 6 bases and 4 bases respectively, with 15 bases between them. The CDR3 consists of 13 residues. This CDR3 is CSARTPTGYGYTF. The DNA of the CDR3 is TGCAGTGCCAGGACCCCGACGGGCTATGGCTACACCTTC.

This chain joins TRBV29-1 and TRBJ2-5; D is possibly TRBD2 (6 bases). This CDR3 contains 15 residues. The germline V gene has CDR1 SQVTM and CDR2 ANQGSEA. Trimming left V 2 bases short and J 3 bases short, with 16 bases between. For the CDR3, the DNA is TGCAGCGTTGAACCCCGACGGGAGCGGGAAGAGACCCAGTACTTC. Translating it yields CSVEPRREREETQYF.

This clonotype was detected ten times or more. The chain employs TRBV20-1 and TRBJ1-5; TRBD1 might be the D (5 bases). Trimming left V 2 bases short and J 8 bases short, with 13 bases between. Germline CDR1 DFQATT, CDR2 SNEGSKA (reference sequence). The CDR3 runs 13 residues. In nucleotides, the CDR3 is TGCAGTGCTAGAACAGGTACCCGGGAGCCCCAGCATTTT. It encodes CSARTGTREPQHF.

This clonotype was observed at least ten times. The CDR3 sequence is CAISRGQRAGEQYF. CDR3 bases: TGTGCCATCAGCCGGGGACAACGGGCGGGGGAGCAGTACTTC. The chain recombines TRBV10-3 with TRBJ2-7; D possibly matches TRBD1 or TRBD2 (6 bases each). From germline, CDR1 is ENHRY and CDR2 SYGVKD. V was trimmed by 6 bases and J by 7 bases, leaving 19 bases between them. CDR3 length: 14 residues.

The chain uses TRBV6-2 or TRBV6-3 and TRBJ1-2; 9 positions agree with TRBD1. The CDR3 has 14 residues. Germline-derived CDR1 and CDR2 are MNHEY and SVGEGT. V shed 6 bases, J shed 5 bases, and the junction held 7 bases outside the gene matches. The CDR3 region is CASSITGTGYGYTF. CDR3 DNA: TGTGCCAGCAGCATTACCGGGACAGGGTATGGCTACACCTTC.

On this clonotype: The conserved phenylalanine or tryptophan is not found at the CDR3 terminus, so this likely reflects a read error. The V gene is TRBV10-3, the J gene TRBJ1-1; a weak D match, TRBD1 (6 bases). Germline values: CDR1 ENHRY, CDR2 SYGVKD. V dropped 6 bases and J dropped 0 bases, with 14 bases sitting between them. CDR3 size: 15 residues. CDR3 sequence: CAISQTGHVNTEAFS. The CDR3 nucleotides read TGTGCCATCAGCCAGACGGGACACGTGAACACTGAAGCTTTCTCT.

This chain uses TRBV10-3 with TRBJ2-5; D is unresolved. V was clipped by 0 bases and J by 1 base, with 6 bases between them. The CDR3 has 14 residues. The germline gives CDR1 ENHRY, CDR2 SYGVKD. In DNA form, the CDR3 reads TGTGCCATCAGTGAGTCACGGATCCAAGAGACCCAGTACTTC. Its protein product is CAISESRIQETQYF.

This clonotype has a count of ten or more. The chain recombines TRBV29-1 with TRBJ1-1; D is uncertain. Deletions cut 7 bases from V and 6 bases from J, with 12 bases between. The CDR3 loop spans 11 amino acids. CDR1 and CDR2 (germline): SQVTM, ANQGSEA. This CDR3 is CSGGLAAEAFF. As DNA, the CDR3 is TGCAGCGGAGGGTTGGCCGCTGAAGCTTTCTTT.

This clonotype has just a few counts. The CDR3 DNA reads TGTGCCAGCAGAGTAACAGGGCCCCGTACCTACGAGCAGTACTTC. Translated: CASRVTGPRTYEQYF. The gene calls are TRBV11-2 and TRBJ2-7; D may be TRBD1 (6 bases). Germline assignment: CDR1 SGHAT and CDR2 FQNNGV. The CDR3 totals 15 residues. V was clipped by 6 bases and J by 2 bases, with 17 bases between them. Full variable domain (outside the CDR3, taken from reference TRBV11-2 and TRBJ2-7): EAGVAQSPRYKIIEKRQSVAFWCNPISGHATLYWYQQILGQGPKLLIQFQNNGVVDDSQLPKDRFSAERLKGVDSTLKIQPAKLEDSAVYLCASRVTGPRTYEQYFGPGTRLTVT.

The J gene is TRBJ1-1, the V gene TRBV29-1; 8 nucleotides match TRBD1. With 7 bases clipped from V and 0 bases from J, the junction kept 10 bases outside the gene matches. This CDR3 spans 15 amino acids. Germline assignment: CDR1 SQVTM and CDR2 ANQGSEA. CDR3 sequence (DNA): TGCAGCGCGTCGGGACAGGAGTCTTTGAACACTGAAGCTTTCTTT. This sequence encodes CSASGQESLNTEAFF.